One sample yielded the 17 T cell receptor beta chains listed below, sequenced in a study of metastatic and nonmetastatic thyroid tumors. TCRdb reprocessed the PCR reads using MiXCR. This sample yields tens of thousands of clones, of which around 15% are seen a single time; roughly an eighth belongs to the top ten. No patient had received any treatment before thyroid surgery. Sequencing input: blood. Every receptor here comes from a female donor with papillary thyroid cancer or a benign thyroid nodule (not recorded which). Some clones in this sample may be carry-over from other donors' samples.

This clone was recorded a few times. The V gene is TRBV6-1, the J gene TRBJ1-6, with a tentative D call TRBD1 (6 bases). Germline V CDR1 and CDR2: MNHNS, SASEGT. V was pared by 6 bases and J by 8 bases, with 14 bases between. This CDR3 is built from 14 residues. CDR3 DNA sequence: TGTGCCAGCAGGCCTCAGGGGCCCGATTCACCCCTCCACTTT. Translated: CASRPQGPDSPLHF.

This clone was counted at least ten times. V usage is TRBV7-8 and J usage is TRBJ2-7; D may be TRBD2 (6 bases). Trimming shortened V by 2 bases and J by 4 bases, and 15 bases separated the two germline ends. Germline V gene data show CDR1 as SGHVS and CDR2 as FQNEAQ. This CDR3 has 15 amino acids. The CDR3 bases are TGTGCCAGCAGCTTAAGCCGCGGGACCCTTTACGAGCAGTACTTC. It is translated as CASSLSRGTLYEQYF. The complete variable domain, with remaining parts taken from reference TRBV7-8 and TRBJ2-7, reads GAGVSQSPRYKVAKRGQDVALRCDPISGHVSLFWYQQALGQGPEFLTYFQNEAQLDKSGLPSDRFFAERPEGSVSTLKIQRTQQEDSAVYLCASSLSRGTLYEQYFGPGTRLTVT.

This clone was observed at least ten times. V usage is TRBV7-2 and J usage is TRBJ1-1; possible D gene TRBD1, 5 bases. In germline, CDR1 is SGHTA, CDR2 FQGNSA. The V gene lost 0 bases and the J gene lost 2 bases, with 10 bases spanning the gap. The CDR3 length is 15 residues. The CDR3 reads CASSLAGTLNTEAFF. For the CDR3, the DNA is TGTGCCAGCAGCTTAGCCGGGACTCTCAACACTGAAGCTTTCTTT.

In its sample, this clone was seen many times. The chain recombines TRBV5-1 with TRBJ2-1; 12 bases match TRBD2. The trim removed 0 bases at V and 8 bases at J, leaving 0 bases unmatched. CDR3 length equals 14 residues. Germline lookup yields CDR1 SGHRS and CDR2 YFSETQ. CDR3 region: CASSLGLAGDEQFF. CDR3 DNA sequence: TGCGCCAGCAGCTTGGGACTAGCGGGAGATGAGCAGTTCTTC. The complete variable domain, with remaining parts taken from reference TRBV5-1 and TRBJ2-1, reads KAGVTQTPRYLIKTRGQQVTLSCSPISGHRSVSWYQQTPGQGLQFLFEYFSETQRNKGNFPGRFSGRQFSNSRSEMNVSTLELGDSALYLCASSLGLAGDEQFFGPGTRLTVL.

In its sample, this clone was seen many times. The CDR3 DNA is TGTGCCAGCAGCGCCGGGACTAGCGGAAATGAGCAGTTCTTC. Translated, it gives CASSAGTSGNEQFF. The chain employs TRBV6-4 and TRBJ2-1; 11 bases align to TRBD2. The CDR3 runs 14 residues. Germline CDR1 is MRHNA and CDR2 is SNTAGT. V shed 6 bases and J 7 bases; nucleotides not matched to a gene: 5.

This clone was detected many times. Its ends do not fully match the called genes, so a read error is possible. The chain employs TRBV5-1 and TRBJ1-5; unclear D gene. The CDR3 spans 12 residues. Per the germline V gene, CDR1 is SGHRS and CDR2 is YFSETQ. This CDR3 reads CASSLEGQPQHF. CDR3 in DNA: TGCGCCAGCAGTTTGGAGGGTCAGCCCCAGCATTTT.

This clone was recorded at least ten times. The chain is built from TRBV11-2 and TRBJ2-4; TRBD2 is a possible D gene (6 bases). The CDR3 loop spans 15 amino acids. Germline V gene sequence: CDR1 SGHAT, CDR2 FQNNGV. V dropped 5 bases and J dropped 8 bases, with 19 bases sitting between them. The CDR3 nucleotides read TGTGCCAGCAGCCGATCTCGGGAGCGTGGGTACATTCAGTACTTC. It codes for CASSRSRERGYIQYF. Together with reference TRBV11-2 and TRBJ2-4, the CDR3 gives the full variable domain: EAGVAQSPRYKIIEKRQSVAFWCNPISGHATLYWYQQILGQGPKLLIQFQNNGVVDDSQLPKDRFSAERLKGVDSTLKIQPAKLEDSAVYLCASSRSRERGYIQYFGAGTRLSVL.

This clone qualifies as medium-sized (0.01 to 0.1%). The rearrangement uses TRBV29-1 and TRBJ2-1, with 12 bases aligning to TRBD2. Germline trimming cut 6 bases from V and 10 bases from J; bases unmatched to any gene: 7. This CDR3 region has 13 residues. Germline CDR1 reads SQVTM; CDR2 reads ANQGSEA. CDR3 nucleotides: TGCAGCGTGACGACTAGCGGGAGAGACGAGCAGTTCTTC. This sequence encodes CSVTTSGRDEQFF.

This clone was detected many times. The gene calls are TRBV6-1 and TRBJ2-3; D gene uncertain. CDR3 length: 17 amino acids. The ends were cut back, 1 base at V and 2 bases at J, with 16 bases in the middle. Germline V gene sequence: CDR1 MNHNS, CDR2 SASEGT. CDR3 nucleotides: TGTGCCAGCAGTGAAGGGTTGGGCTACCTACACACAGATACGCAGTATTTT. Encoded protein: CASSEGLGYLHTDTQYF.

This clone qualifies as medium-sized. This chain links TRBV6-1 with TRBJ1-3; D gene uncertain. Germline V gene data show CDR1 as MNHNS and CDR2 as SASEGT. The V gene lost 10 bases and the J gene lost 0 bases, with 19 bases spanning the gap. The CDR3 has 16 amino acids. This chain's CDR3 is CATTLPEAISGNTIYF. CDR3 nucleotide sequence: TGTGCCACCACCTTGCCAGAGGCCATCTCTGGAAACACCATATATTTT.

The CDR3 protein is CASSTDRLYEQYF. As DNA, the CDR3 is TGCGCCAGCAGCACAGACAGGCTGTACGAGCAGTACTTC. The V call is TRBV5-1, the J call TRBJ2-7, with TRBD1 as a possible D gene (6 bases). Deletions cut 4 bases from V and 4 bases from J, with 12 bases between. Germline V gene lookup returns CDR1 SGHRS and CDR2 YFSETQ. The CDR3 has 13 residues.

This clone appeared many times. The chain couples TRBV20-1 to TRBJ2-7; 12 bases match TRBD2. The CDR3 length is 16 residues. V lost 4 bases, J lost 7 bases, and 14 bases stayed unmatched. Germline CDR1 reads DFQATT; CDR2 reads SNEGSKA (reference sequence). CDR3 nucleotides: TGCAGTGCTAACCGACCCCTAGCGGGAGGGCCGGGGGAGCAGTACTTC. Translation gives CSANRPLAGGPGEQYF.

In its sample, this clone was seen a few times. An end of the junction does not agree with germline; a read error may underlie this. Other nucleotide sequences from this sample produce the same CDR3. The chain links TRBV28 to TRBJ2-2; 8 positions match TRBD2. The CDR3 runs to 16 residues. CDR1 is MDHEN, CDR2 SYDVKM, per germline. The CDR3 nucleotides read TGTGCCAGCAGTCTGCGGGAGGTAACGAACACTGGGGAGCTGTTTTTT. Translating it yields CASSLREVTNTGELFF.

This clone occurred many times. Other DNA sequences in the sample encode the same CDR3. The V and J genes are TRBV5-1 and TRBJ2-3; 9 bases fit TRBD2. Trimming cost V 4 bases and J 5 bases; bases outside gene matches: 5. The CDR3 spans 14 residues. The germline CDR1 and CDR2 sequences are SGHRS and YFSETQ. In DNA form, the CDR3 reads TGCGCCAGCAGCCCAGCGGGGGGCGAAGATACGCAGTATTTT. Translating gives CASSPAGGEDTQYF.

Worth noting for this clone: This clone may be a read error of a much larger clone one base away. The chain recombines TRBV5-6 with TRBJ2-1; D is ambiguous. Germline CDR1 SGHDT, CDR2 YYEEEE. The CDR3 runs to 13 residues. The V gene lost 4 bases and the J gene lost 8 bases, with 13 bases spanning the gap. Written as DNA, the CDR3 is TGTGCCAGCAGCCCCTGGGCCGTGGATGAGCAGTTCTTC. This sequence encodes CASSPWAVDEQFF.

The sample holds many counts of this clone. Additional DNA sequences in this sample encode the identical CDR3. CDR3 sequence (DNA): TGTGCCAGCAGCTTGTCGGGGGAGCAGTACTTC. Encoded protein: CASSLSGEQYF. J is TRBJ2-7 and V is TRBV5-4; possible D gene TRBD2, 5 bases. Per germline, CDR1 SGHNT and CDR2 YYREEE (reference sequence). The CDR3 is made up of 11 amino acids. The ends were cut back, 1 base at V and 7 bases at J, with 6 bases in the middle.

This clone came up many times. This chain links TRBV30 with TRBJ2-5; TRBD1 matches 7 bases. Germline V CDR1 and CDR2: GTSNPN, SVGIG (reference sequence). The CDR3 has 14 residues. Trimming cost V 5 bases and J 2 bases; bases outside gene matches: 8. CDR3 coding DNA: TGTGCCTGGGGGGTCGGGACAGCTCAAGAGACCCAGTACTTC. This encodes CAWGVGTAQETQYF.